Below, 5 T cell receptor beta chains from the same sample are listed, as sequenced in a study of T cell responses to AZD1222 COVID-19 vaccine. Using immunoSEQ multiplex PCR, the repertoire was profiled, and TCRdb retains in-frame clones only, with some absent. This sample has 95,000 to 130,000 clones, with 92% found just once. The source was peripheral blood, collected 28 days after the second AZD1222 dose. These receptors all come from an adult who received the AZD1222 COVID-19 vaccine.

The rearrangement joins TRBV9 to TRBJ2-1; 9 bases are shared with TRBD2. Trimming cost V 2 bases and J 6 bases; bases outside gene matches: 15. The CDR3 is made up of 18 amino acids. Germline V CDR1 and CDR2: SGDLS, YYNGEE. CDR3 bases: TGTGCCAGCAGCGTGGGGTCGCTAGCGGCGGGAGGGATCAATGAGCAGTTCTTC. Residues: CASSVGSLAAGGINEQFF.

The chain has TRBV18 and TRBJ1-4, with 11 bases fitting TRBD1. CDR1 is KGHSH and CDR2 is LQKENI in the germline V gene. CDR3 size: 16 residues. V trimming: 3 bases; J trimming: 11 bases; junction bases outside the gene matches: 11. In nucleotides, the CDR3 is TGTGCCAGCTCACCTTATACCGGACAGGGGGCTGCGAAACTGTTTTTT. This translates into CASSPYTGQGAAKLFF.

This clone was detected once. This chain uses TRBV5-1 with TRBJ1-1; D not resolved. Trimming pared 6 bases from V and 3 bases from J, leaving 12 bases between. This CDR3 spans 13 amino acids. CDR1 is SGHRS and CDR2 is YFSETQ in the germline V gene. CDR3 DNA: TGCGCCAGCAACGGTCTTCGGGACACTGAAGCTTTCTTT. It translates to CASNGLRDTEAFF.

This sequence joins TRBV24-1 and TRBJ2-2, with 13 bases lining up with TRBD2. The V gene's germline CDR1 is KGHDR and CDR2 SFDVKD. The CDR3 has 21 amino acids. Trimming cost V 4 bases and J 7 bases; bases outside gene matches: 20. CDR3 DNA: TGTGCCACCAGTGACCCTACCTCACGGACTAGCGGGAGTATGGTTGGCGGGGAGCTGTTTTTT. Translated, it gives CATSDPTSRTSGSMVGGELFF.

The J gene is TRBJ2-3, the V gene TRBV19, with 8 positions matching TRBD2. The CDR3 runs to 16 residues. J was trimmed by 4 bases and V by 1 base; bases with no gene match: 7. Germline V lookup: CDR1 LNHDA, CDR2 SQIVND (reference sequence). CDR3 loop: CASSIVGTRGPDTQYF. DNA of the CDR3: TGTGCCAGTAGTATAGTTGGGACTAGAGGGCCAGATACGCAGTATTTT.